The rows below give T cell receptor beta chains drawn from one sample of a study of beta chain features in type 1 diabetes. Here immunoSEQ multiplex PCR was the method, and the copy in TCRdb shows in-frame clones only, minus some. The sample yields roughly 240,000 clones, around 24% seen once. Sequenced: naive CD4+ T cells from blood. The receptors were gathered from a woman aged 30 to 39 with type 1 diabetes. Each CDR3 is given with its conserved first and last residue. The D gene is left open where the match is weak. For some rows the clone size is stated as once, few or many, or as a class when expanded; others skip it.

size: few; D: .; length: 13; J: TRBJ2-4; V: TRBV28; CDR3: CATRFEAKNIQYF; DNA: TGTGCCACCCGGTTTGAAGCCAAAAACATTCAGTACTTC
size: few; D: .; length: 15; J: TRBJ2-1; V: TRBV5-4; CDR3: CASSSNSGTRNEQFF; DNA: TGTGCCAGCAGTTCAAATAGCGGTACGCGCAATGAGCAGTTCTTC
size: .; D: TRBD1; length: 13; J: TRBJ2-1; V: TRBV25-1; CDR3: CASSVTGTGKQFF; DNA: TGTGCCAGCAGTGTTACCGGGACAGGGAAGCAGTTCTTC
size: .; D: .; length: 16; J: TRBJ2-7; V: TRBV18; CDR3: CASSPTDLGPFYEQYF; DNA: TGTGCCAGCTCACCGACTGATTTGGGGCCCTTCTACGAGCAGTACTTC
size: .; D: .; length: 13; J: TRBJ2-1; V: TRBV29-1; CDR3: CSVAGLHYNEQFF; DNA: TGCAGCGTTGCAGGGCTACACTACAATGAGCAGTTCTTC
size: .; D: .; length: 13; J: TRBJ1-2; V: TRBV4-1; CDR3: CASSQARYNEYTF; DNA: TGCGCCAGCAGCCAAGCGAGGTACAATGAGTACACCTTC
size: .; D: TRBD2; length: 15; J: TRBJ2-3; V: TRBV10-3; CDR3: CAISVLASITDTQYF; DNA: TGTGCCATCAGCGTACTAGCGAGCATCACAGATACGCAGTATTTT
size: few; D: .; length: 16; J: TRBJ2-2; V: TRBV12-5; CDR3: CASVKGGSGQAGELFF; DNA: TGTGCTAGCGTGAAAGGGGGTAGCGGGCAAGCCGGGGAGCTGTTTTTT
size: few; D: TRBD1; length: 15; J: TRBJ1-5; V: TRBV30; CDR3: CAWSGGQSSNQPQHF; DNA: TGTGCCTGGAGTGGGGGACAGTCTAGCAATCAGCCCCAGCATTTT
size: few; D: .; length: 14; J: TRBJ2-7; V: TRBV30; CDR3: CAWSVRGRTYEQYF; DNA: TGTGCCTGGAGTGTAAGGGGCCGAACCTACGAGCAGTACTTC
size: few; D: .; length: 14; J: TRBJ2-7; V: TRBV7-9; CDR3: CASSGRDTPYEQYF; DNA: TGTGCCAGCAGCGGACGGGACACTCCCTACGAGCAGTACTTC
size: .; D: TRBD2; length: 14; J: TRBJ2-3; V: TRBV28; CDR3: CASRLAGTVDTQYF; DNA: TGTGCCAGCAGGCTAGCGGGAACGGTAGATACGCAGTATTTT
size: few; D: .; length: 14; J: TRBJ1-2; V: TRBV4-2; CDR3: CASSPRQDNYGYTF; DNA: TGTGCCAGCAGCCCACGACAGGACAACTATGGCTACACCTTC
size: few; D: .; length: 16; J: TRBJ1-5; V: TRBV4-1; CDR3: CASSQAVGAINQPQHF; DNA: TGCGCCAGCAGCCAAGCGGTAGGGGCCATCAATCAGCCCCAGCATTTT